This is a list of T cell receptor beta chains from one sample in a study of cytomegalovirus exposure and HLA in healthy donors. Generated by immunoSEQ multiplex PCR, the TCRdb table keeps only in-frame clones and is missing some. The sample lists roughly 170,000 clones, roughly 82% seen once, with around 1.2% in the top ten. Specimen: PBMCs. These receptors all stem from a girl aged 2-10 years in good health and CMV-seropositive. The CDR3 runs from the conserved cysteine through the conserved F or W. A D gene is named only where the DNA matches it firmly. Clone size is not always given. Where it is, it says once, few, many or a class for expanded clones.

TRBJ1-2,TRBV30,TRBD1,.,CACTGDNYGYTF,TGTGCCTGCACAGGGGATAACTATGGCTACACCTTC
TRBJ2-2,TRBV5-1,TRBD1,.,CASSLEDRGLPGELFF,TGCGCCAGCAGTTTGGAAGACAGGGGGTTACCGGGGGAGCTGTTTTTT
TRBJ2-7,TRBV6-1,.,.,CASSVTSWSYEQYF,TGTGCCAGCAGTGTTACTAGTTGGTCCTACGAGCAGTACTTC
TRBJ1-3,TRBV30,.,few,CAWMGRSSGNTIYF,TGTGCCTGGATGGGTCGGAGCTCTGGAAACACCATATATTTT
TRBJ2-1,TRBV19,.,.,CASRPTGITYNEQFF,TGTGCCAGTAGACCCACCGGGATCACCTACAATGAGCAGTTCTTC
TRBJ1-5,TRBV27,.,.,CASSPDRFQPQHF,TGTGCCAGCAGCCCCGACAGGTTTCAGCCCCAGCATTTT
TRBJ2-3,TRBV9,TRBD2,.,CASSVTLAGLTDTQYF,TGTGCCAGCAGCGTAACCCTAGCGGGACTCACAGATACGCAGTATTTT
TRBJ2-5,TRBV30,TRBD1,.,CAWGGDRRQETQYF,TGTGCCTGGGGCGGGGACAGGCGACAAGAGACCCAGTACTTC
TRBJ2-7,TRBV9,TRBD1,.,CASSGRDRVGDEQYF,TGTGCCAGCAGCGGACGGGACAGGGTTGGCGACGAGCAGTACTTC
TRBJ1-4,TRBV6-1,.,.,CASQQAWSEKLFF,TGTGCCAGTCAACAGGCCTGGAGTGAAAAACTGTTTTTT
TRBJ1-5,TRBV19,TRBD1,few,CASRSSTGPYQPQHF,TGTGCCAGTAGGTCTTCGACAGGGCCTTATCAGCCCCAGCATTTT
TRBJ2-5,TRBV6-1,TRBD2,.,CASSPTSGSRQTQYF,TGTGCCAGCAGCCCCACTAGCGGGAGTCGGCAGACCCAGTACTTC
TRBJ1-1,TRBV2,.,.,CASILGGDNTEAFF,TGTGCCAGCATCCTGGGGGGGGACAACACTGAAGCTTTCTTT
TRBJ2-7,TRBV19,TRBD2,.,CASSNPAGVQNEQYF,TGTGCCAGTAGTAACCCAGCGGGAGTCCAAAACGAGCAGTACTTC
TRBJ2-3,TRBV6-1,TRBD2,.,CASNILAGTTDTQYF,TGTGCCAGCAATATACTAGCGGGGACTACAGATACGCAGTATTTT
TRBJ1-5,TRBV30,.,.,CAWSGGDYFNQPQHF,TGTGCCTGGAGCGGGGGGGACTACTTCAATCAGCCCCAGCATTTT
TRBJ2-5,TRBV9,TRBD1,.,CASSARQGSGETQYF,TGTGCCAGCAGCGCTAGACAGGGCTCAGGGGAGACCCAGTACTTC
TRBJ2-3,TRBV6-1,TRBD2,.,CASSKIAGEVYTQYF,TGTGCCAGCAGCAAGATAGCGGGGGAGGTATATACGCAGTATTTT
TRBJ2-1,TRBV18,TRBD2,.,CASSPTSGSDEQFF,TGTGCCAGCTCCCCAACTAGCGGGAGCGATGAGCAGTTCTTC
TRBJ1-2,TRBV6-5,TRBD1,.,CASKRDRGYGYTF,TGTGCCAGCAAACGGGACAGGGGCTATGGCTACACCTTC
TRBJ2-4,TRBV25-1,.,.,CASSGGVAKNIQYF,TGTGCCAGCAGTGGGGGGGTAGCCAAAAACATTCAGTACTTC
TRBJ2-7,TRBV7-3,.,.,CASSLRGEGRGVEQYF,TGTGCCAGCAGCTTAAGGGGGGAGGGCAGGGGCGTCGAGCAGTACTTC
TRBJ2-5,TRBV27,TRBD2,.,CASSFYPAGGLETQYF,TGTGCCAGCAGTTTCTATCCAGCGGGAGGGTTAGAGACCCAGTACTTC
TRBJ2-3,TRBV30,TRBD2,.,CARREEASGLGDTQYF,TGTGCCCGCCGGGAGGAGGCTAGCGGCCTGGGCGATACGCAGTATTTT
TRBJ2-7,TRBV19,.,.,CASSMARGGSPYEQYF,TGTGCCAGTAGTATGGCCCGTGGGGGCAGCCCCTACGAGCAGTACTTC
TRBJ1-1,TRBV19,.,.,CASSIGTFPNTEAFF,TGTGCCAGTAGTATAGGGACATTCCCGAACACTGAAGCTTTCTTT
TRBJ2-3,TRBV5-1,TRBD2,.,CASSLGGGGLADYTDTQYF,TGCGCCAGCAGCTTGGGGGGCGGCGGACTAGCGGACTACACAGATACGCAGTATTTT
TRBJ2-7,TRBV19,.,.,CASSIDRENYEQYF,TGTGCCAGTAGTATAGATCGGGAAAACTACGAGCAGTACTTC
TRBJ1-1,TRBV5-1,.,.,CASRAGLSNTEAFF,TGCGCCAGCAGGGCGGGACTCTCGAACACTGAAGCTTTCTTT
TRBJ2-7,TRBV5-1,.,.,CASSSDRKPYEQYF,TGCGCCAGCAGCTCCGACAGAAAACCCTACGAGCAGTACTTC
TRBJ1-5,TRBV5-1,.,.,CASSLGPGRSDQPQHF,TGCGCCAGCAGCTTGGGCCCGGGGAGGTCGGATCAGCCCCAGCATTTT
TRBJ2-1,TRBV7-2,.,.,CASSPRGSVNEQFF,TGTGCCAGCAGCCCCCGGGGGAGTGTCAATGAGCAGTTCTTC
TRBJ1-1,TRBV11-1,.,.,CASTRTEMNTEAFF,TGTGCCAGCACCAGGACAGAAATGAACACTGAAGCTTTCTTT
TRBJ2-1,TRBV5-4,.,.,CASSLGGRLSYNEQFF,TGTGCCAGCAGCTTGGGGGGCAGGCTTTCCTACAATGAGCAGTTCTTC
TRBJ1-1,TRBV19,TRBD1,.,CASSTWTGMNTEAFF,TGTGCCAGTAGTACTTGGACAGGGATGAACACTGAAGCTTTCTTT
TRBJ1-6,TRBV2,TRBD1,.,CASSEEAGGISSPLHF,TGTGCCAGCAGTGAAGAAGCAGGGGGAATCAGTTCACCCCTCCACTTT
TRBJ1-2,TRBV19,TRBD1,.,CASSIRTTGVYYGYTF,TGTGCCAGTAGTATTCGGACTACAGGGGTATACTATGGCTACACCTTC
TRBJ1-2,TRBV4-1,.,.,CASSQPWGQGYTF,TGCGCCAGCAGCCAACCATGGGGACAAGGCTACACCTTC
TRBJ2-7,TRBV30,.,.,CAWSVPGVSYEQYF,TGTGCCTGGAGTGTCCCAGGCGTTTCATACGAGCAGTACTTC
TRBJ1-1,TRBV6-5,TRBD1,.,CASSFRGPARSTEAFF,TGTGCCAGCAGTTTTAGGGGGCCTGCCCGAAGCACTGAAGCTTTCTTT
TRBJ2-2,TRBV11-2,.,.,CASSLYPGRDMSTGELFF,TGTGCCAGCAGCTTATATCCCGGGAGAGATATGAGCACCGGGGAGCTGTTTTTT